The 32 T cell receptor beta chains presented below share a single source sample, sequenced in a study of blood T cell repertoires in COVID-19. Sequencing used immunoSEQ multiplex PCR; TCRdb keeps in-frame clones, though not all of them. The table has hundreds of thousands of clones, around 87% seen once. The sequenced sample was PBMCs or T cells enriched from blood (not recorded which). These receptors came from a man aged 25-45 years who had recovered from COVID-19.

V gene TRBV2 combines with J gene TRBJ1-1; D gene uncertain. Germline V lookup: CDR1 SNHLY, CDR2 FYNNEI. Trimming cost V 1 base and J 5 bases, with 2 bases left between them. The CDR3 length is 11 residues. This CDR3 reads CASSEVTEAFF. In DNA, the CDR3 is TGTGCCAGCAGTGAAGTAACTGAAGCTTTCTTT.

This rearrangement joins TRBV5-1 to TRBJ2-5; 15 positions match TRBD2. The CDR3 contains 18 residues. CDR1 is SGHRS, CDR2 YFSETQ, per germline. J gave up 2 bases and V 3 bases, and 8 bases lay outside the gene matches. This chain's CDR3 is CASSWGTSGRTEQETQYF. CDR3 coding DNA: TGCGCCAGCAGCTGGGGGACTAGCGGGAGGACCGAACAAGAGACCCAGTACTTC.

The V gene is TRBV28, the J gene TRBJ2-1, with TRBD2 matching 11 bases. There are 13 residues in the CDR3. Germline trimming cut 9 bases from V and 10 bases from J; bases unmatched to any gene: 8. From germline, CDR1 is MDHEN and CDR2 SYDVKM. CDR3 sequence: CASLAGGEGEQFF. The DNA for the CDR3 is TGTGCCAGTTTAGCGGGAGGGGAGGGGGAGCAGTTCTTC.

The genes are TRBV27 and TRBJ2-7, with 12 bases aligning to TRBD2. This CDR3 contains 17 residues. J was trimmed by 7 bases and V by 6 bases; bases with no gene match: 16. Germline V lookup: CDR1 MNHEY, CDR2 SMNVEV (reference sequence). CDR3 nucleotide sequence: TGTGCCAGCAGACCAGTTCTAGCGGGAGGGGGCCGGGATGAGCAGTACTTC. Its translation is CASRPVLAGGGRDEQYF.

The chain joins TRBV2 to TRBJ1-6; D is unclear. The CDR3 runs 15 residues. Germline CDR1 reads SNHLY; CDR2 reads FYNNEI. Trimming removed 2 bases at V and 6 bases at J, with 11 bases between. The CDR3 spells CASSESRGGNSPLHF. CDR3 bases: TGTGCCAGCAGTGAATCCCGGGGAGGTAATTCACCCCTCCACTTT.

The rearrangement uses TRBV6-2 or TRBV6-3 and TRBJ2-5; D gene ambiguous. CDR3 length: 13 amino acids. Trimming pared 6 bases from V and 5 bases from J, leaving 13 bases between. Germline CDR1 is MNHEY and CDR2 is SVGEGT. The CDR3 is CASSRQPWETQYF. CDR3 nucleotides: TGTGCCAGCAGCAGACAACCATGGGAGACCCAGTACTTC.

The rearrangement links TRBV28 to TRBJ2-7; possible D gene TRBD1, 6 bases. There are 12 residues in the CDR3. The ends were cut back, 4 bases at V and 5 bases at J, with 9 bases in the middle. Per germline, CDR1 MDHEN and CDR2 SYDVKM. In nucleotides, the CDR3 is TGTGCCAGCAGTTCGGGACACGACGAGCAGTACTTC. Translated, it gives CASSSGHDEQYF.

The V gene is TRBV25-1, the J gene TRBJ2-5; the match to TRBD2 covers 8 bases. The CDR3 has 18 amino acids. Trimming took 0 bases from V and 5 from J; bases not matched to a gene: 14. The germline gives CDR1 MGHDK, CDR2 SYGVNS. DNA of the CDR3: TGTGCCAGCAGTGAATATAGCAGTAGTGGGACTAGGTGGGAGACCCAGTACTTC. It is translated as CASSEYSSSGTRWETQYF. Complete variable domain (other parts from reference TRBV25-1 and TRBJ2-5): EADIYQTPRYLVIGTGKKITLECSQTMGHDKMYWYQQDPGMELHLIHYSYGVNSTEKGDLSSESTVSRIRTEHFPLTLESARPSHTSQYLCASSEYSSSGTRWETQYFGPGTRLLVL.

The V and J genes are TRBV5-6 and TRBJ2-1; D might be TRBD2 (5 bases). CDR3 length: 15 amino acids. Germline V gene sequence: CDR1 SGHDT, CDR2 YYEEEE. Trimming took off 4 bases at V and 4 bases at J, with 15 bases between the two ends. The CDR3 nucleotides are TGTGCCAGCAGCGGTCCCCAGAGCGGATACAATGAGCAGTTCTTC. Amino acid sequence: CASSGPQSGYNEQFF.

This clone was found once. This sequence joins TRBV7-3 and TRBJ2-1; D unclear. The CDR3 spans 15 residues. Germline values: CDR1 SGHTA, CDR2 FQGTGA. Trimming pared 1 base from V and 3 bases from J, leaving 10 bases between. The CDR3 DNA reads TGTGCCAGCAGCTTAAGAGGCAGAAACTACAATGAGCAGTTCTTC. Translated: CASSLRGRNYNEQFF.

This clone has only a few counts. The CDR3 DNA is TGTGCCAGCAGCCGTGATACAGGGGGCGCCGGGACTGAAGCTTTCTTT. It specifies CASSRDTGGAGTEAFF. The chain couples TRBV7-6 to TRBJ1-1; 9 bases agree with TRBD1. Looked up from germline, CDR1 is SGHVS and CDR2 is FNYEAQ. The CDR3 is 16 residues long. With V trimmed by 5 bases and J by 5 bases, 12 bases remained unmatched.

The chain is built from TRBV19 and TRBJ1-2; unclear D gene. Germline CDR1 is LNHDA and CDR2 is SQIVND (reference sequence). With 1 base removed from V and 8 bases from J, the gap between germline ends came to 14 bases. CDR3 size: 14 residues. The CDR3 region has the DNA TGTGCCAGTAGTATAGCGGAGGGTCTTGACGGCTACACCTTC. Protein: CASSIAEGLDGYTF.

The chain is built from TRBV7-8 and TRBJ2-7; TRBD1 is a possible D gene (6 bases). Trimming cost V 1 base and J 1 base, with 14 bases left between them. This CDR3 is built from 16 residues. Germline V CDR1 and CDR2: SGHVS, FQNEAQ. The CDR3 DNA reads as TGTGCCAGCAGCTTAGGGGACATCCCTCAGTCCTACGAGCAGTACTTC. Its translation: CASSLGDIPQSYEQYF. Complete variable domain (other parts from reference TRBV7-8 and TRBJ2-7): GAGVSQSPRYKVAKRGQDVALRCDPISGHVSLFWYQQALGQGPEFLTYFQNEAQLDKSGLPSDRFFAERPEGSVSTLKIQRTQQEDSAVYLCASSLGDIPQSYEQYFGPGTRLTVT.

The chain couples TRBV6-1 to TRBJ2-2; 7 nucleotides match TRBD1. J gave up 8 bases and V 2 bases, and 11 bases lay outside the gene matches. The V gene's germline CDR1 is MNHNS and CDR2 SASEGT. CDR3 length: 16 residues. The CDR3 region is CASSESVTGRFGELFF. The CDR3 nucleotides read TGTGCCAGCAGTGAATCTGTGACAGGGCGTTTTGGGGAGCTGTTTTTT.

The genes are TRBV18 and TRBJ1-2, with 8 bases lining up with TRBD1. The CDR3 consists of 14 residues. Germline V gene lookup returns CDR1 KGHSH and CDR2 LQKENI. Trimming removed 3 bases from V and 11 bases from J; junction bases left unmatched: 11. CDR3 DNA sequence: TGTGCCAGCTCACCGGGACAGGCGTTTCTGGGGTACACCTTC. This codes for CASSPGQAFLGYTF.

The chain recombines TRBV6-5 with TRBJ1-1, with D unresolved. Germline CDR1 and CDR2: MNHEY and SVGAGI. Deletions cut 8 bases from V and 8 bases from J, with 9 bases between. The CDR3 totals 10 residues. The CDR3 DNA is TGTGCCAGCGGGAGCTTCGAAGCTTTCTTT. It yields the protein CASGSFEAFF.

As DNA, the CDR3 is TGTGCCAGCAGCTTAGAAATAGCTCAGGGCTACGAGCAGTACTTC. As protein: CASSLEIAQGYEQYF. J is TRBJ2-7 and V is TRBV11-2; D is perhaps TRBD1 (5 bases). V lost 0 bases and J 3 bases, leaving 12 bases between the germline ends. Germline CDR1 and CDR2: SGHAT and FQNNGV. The CDR3 has 15 residues.

The chain is built from TRBV5-6 and TRBJ1-2; 7 nucleotides line up with TRBD1. Germline V gene data show CDR1 as SGHDT and CDR2 as YYEEEE. CDR3 size: 13 residues. V shed 1 base, J shed 7 bases, and the junction held 4 bases outside the gene matches. In DNA form, the CDR3 reads TGTGCCAGCAGCTTGAGGCAGGGGGGTGGCTACACCTTC. It yields the protein CASSLRQGGGYTF.

This clone came up a few times. This chain uses TRBV18 with TRBJ2-3, with TRBD2 matching over 13 bases. Per germline, CDR1 KGHSH and CDR2 LQKENI. Unmatched junction bases numbered 6, after V lost 1 base and J lost 5 bases. The CDR3 is 17 residues long. The CDR3 DNA reads TGTGCCAGCTCACCACAACTAGCGGGAGGGCCGGGAGATACGCAGTATTTT. It encodes CASSPQLAGGPGDTQYF.

The rearrangement joins TRBV28 to TRBJ1-2; tentative D call: TRBD1 (5 bases). V lost 6 bases and J lost 0, with 20 bases in between. The V gene's germline CDR1 is MDHEN and CDR2 SYDVKM. The CDR3 totals 17 residues. The CDR3 protein is CASSFYRTNPANYGYTF. The CDR3, as DNA: TGTGCCAGCAGCTTTTACAGGACCAATCCAGCTAACTATGGCTACACCTTC.

The chain carries TRBV9 and TRBJ2-1, with TRBD2 matching over 8 bases. In germline, CDR1 is SGDLS, CDR2 YYNGEE. The ends lost 5 bases at V and 9 bases at J; junction bases unmatched: 10. The CDR3 length is 14 residues. The CDR3 is CASRRQLAVIEQFF. The DNA of the CDR3 is TGTGCCAGCAGGAGGCAACTAGCGGTGATTGAGCAGTTCTTC.

The chain has TRBV12-3 or TRBV12-4 and TRBJ2-7, with a tentative D call TRBD2 (5 bases). V gave up 3 bases and J gave up 7 bases, with 13 bases separating them. The CDR3 contains 13 residues. The DNA for the CDR3 is TGTGCCAGCAGTTTCGTCCGCCCGGGGGAGCAGTACTTC. The encoded protein is CASSFVRPGEQYF.

This clone has a single count. The same CDR3 also results from other DNA sequences found in this sample. The chain combines TRBV6-5 with TRBJ1-1; D possibly corresponds to TRBD1 (6 bases). CDR3 length equals 15 residues. Germline V lookup: CDR1 MNHEY, CDR2 SVGAGI. Between the trimmed V and J ends, which lost 4 bases and 1 base, there was a span of 13 bases. The CDR3 sequence is CASSSTGSSNTEAFF. The CDR3 DNA follows: TGTGCCAGCAGTTCTACAGGGTCCTCGAACACTGAAGCTTTCTTT.

This clone was detected ten times or more. This chain uses TRBV15 with TRBJ1-2; TRBD1 matches 7 bases. V trimming: 0 bases; J trimming: 3 bases; junction bases outside the gene matches: 7. The V gene's germline CDR1 is LNHNV and CDR2 YYDKDF (reference sequence). The CDR3 contains 16 residues. CDR3: CATSRETPGQHYGYTF. The CDR3 DNA reads as TGTGCCACCAGCAGAGAAACACCGGGACAGCACTATGGCTACACCTTC.

The chain links TRBV6-5 to TRBJ1-4, with D possibly being TRBD1 (6 bases). The length of the CDR3 is 12 residues. Germline V lookup: CDR1 MNHEY, CDR2 SVGAGI. V gave up 8 bases and J gave up 10 bases, with 14 bases separating them. CDR3: CASRQDLGKLFF. The CDR3 region has the DNA TGTGCCAGCCGACAGGATCTAGGAAAACTGTTTTTT.

This clone showed up just once. The CDR3 DNA follows: TGTGCCATCATGGGGACTAGTCCACGGGAGCAGTACTTC. Residues: CAIMGTSPREQYF. The gene calls are TRBV10-3 and TRBJ2-7, with 8 positions matching TRBD2. The germline CDR1 and CDR2 sequences are ENHRY and SYGVKD. Trimming removed 7 bases from V and 7 bases from J; junction bases left unmatched: 9. The CDR3 contains 13 residues.

The chain links TRBV5-1 to TRBJ1-1, with D perhaps TRBD1 (5 bases). V lost 5 bases, J lost 5 bases, and 16 bases lay in between. The CDR3 is 14 amino acids. Germline values: CDR1 SGHRS, CDR2 YFSETQ. The DNA of the CDR3 is TGCGCCAGCAGTCTGGGCGGGGCGCGGACTGAAGCTTTCTTT. It translates to CASSLGGARTEAFF.

The chain couples TRBV28 to TRBJ1-3; possibly TRBD1 for D (5 bases). The CDR3 is 14 amino acids. The germline V gene encodes CDR1 MDHEN and CDR2 SYDVKM. V lost 6 bases and J 4 bases, leaving 13 bases between the germline ends. CDR3 region: CASSWARAGNTIYF. DNA for the CDR3: TGTGCCAGCAGCTGGGCCAGGGCAGGAAACACCATATATTTT.

The V and J genes are TRBV11-2 and TRBJ1-2; D unclear. This CDR3 comprises 14 residues. Trimming took 1 base from V and 6 from J, leaving 12 bases between them. Germline CDR1 is SGHAT and CDR2 is FQNNGV. The DNA of the CDR3 is TGTGCCAGCAGCTTAGGGTCAGGTTGGGATGGCTACACCTTC. It is translated as CASSLGSGWDGYTF.

This clone was found once. This chain joins TRBV11-2 and TRBJ2-1, with a weak D call TRBD2 (5 bases). The CDR3 runs to 16 residues. The ends were cut back, 5 bases at V and 6 bases at J, with 20 bases in the middle. Germline V gene lookup returns CDR1 SGHAT and CDR2 FQNNGV. Here the CDR3 reads CASSTHPGSGGNEQFF. The CDR3 region has the DNA TGTGCCAGCAGCACCCATCCGGGATCGGGTGGCAATGAGCAGTTCTTC.

The gene calls are TRBV7-9 and TRBJ1-1; the D is unclear. This CDR3 comprises 15 residues. V lost 2 bases to trimming and J lost 3 bases, with 13 bases between them. Germline V gene data show CDR1 as SEHNR and CDR2 as FQNEAQ (reference sequence). The CDR3 region is CASSLFGFFDTEAFF. The CDR3 DNA reads as TGTGCCAGCAGCTTATTTGGCTTTTTCGACACTGAAGCTTTCTTT. The whole variable domain, remainder taken from reference TRBV7-9 and TRBJ1-1, is DTGVSQNPRHKITKRGQNVTFRCDPISEHNRLYWYRQTLGQGPEFLTYFQNEAQLEKSRLLSDRFSAERPKGSFSTLEIQRTEQGDSAMYLCASSLFGFFDTEAFFGQGTRLTVV.

A single count supports this clone. The genes are TRBV12-3 or TRBV12-4 and TRBJ2-7; a weak D match, TRBD2 (6 bases). Trimming left V 6 bases short and J 3 bases short, with 12 bases between. The CDR3 has 13 residues. As DNA, the CDR3 is TGTGCCAGCAGGGAGGGACCGCTCTACGAGCAGTACTTC. Its protein is CASREGPLYEQYF.